Below are 18 T cell receptor beta chains sequenced from a single sample in a study of STAT5B mutations in CD4+ large granular lymphocyte leukemia. Sequencing was performed with immunoSEQ multiplex PCR; in TCRdb, only in-frame clones are kept and a portion is missing. The sample contains 30,000 or so clones, 65% to 80% of which appear only once. Sequences were obtained from CD4+ T cells from blood buffy coats. Receptor source: a human donor in good health.

The genes are TRBV4-1 and TRBJ1-5; D is unresolved. Deletions cut 0 bases from V and 9 bases from J, with 18 bases between. CDR1 is MGHRA and CDR2 is YSYEKL in the germline V gene. The CDR3 covers 16 residues. The CDR3 nucleotides read TGCGCCAGCAGCCAAGAGCCGACGGAGGTAGGGTGGCCCCAGCATTTT. This encodes CASSQEPTEVGWPQHF.

This clone was seen a single time. The V call is TRBV28, the J call TRBJ2-1; maybe TRBD2 (5 bases). Looked up from germline, CDR1 is MDHEN and CDR2 is SYDVKM. V was cut by 4 bases and J by 1 base, with 17 bases left in between. The CDR3 length is 17 residues. CDR3 sequence reads: CASSSFGGRGSYNEQFF. CDR3 in DNA: TGTGCCAGCAGTTCCTTTGGTGGGAGAGGGTCCTACAATGAGCAGTTCTTC. The variable domain in full, with the rest retrieved from reference TRBV28 and TRBJ2-1, is DVKVTQSSRYLVKRTGEKVFLECVQDMDHENMFWYRQDPGLGLRLIYFSYDVKMKEKGDIPEGYSVSREKKERFSLILESASTNQTSMYLCASSSFGGRGSYNEQFFGPGTRLTVL.

In nucleotides, the CDR3 is TGCGCCAGCAGCCAACAGGGGTATGAGCAGTTCTTC. Translation gives CASSQQGYEQFF. V gene TRBV4-1 combines with J gene TRBJ2-1, with D possibly matching TRBD1 (6 bases). Germline lookup yields CDR1 MGHRA and CDR2 YSYEKL. The CDR3 length is 12 residues. Trimming cost V 2 bases and J 8 bases, with 7 bases left between them.

The rearrangement joins TRBV16 to TRBJ2-1; 10 nucleotides align to TRBD2. Germline trimming cut 8 bases from V and 9 bases from J; bases unmatched to any gene: 7. CDR3 length equals 13 residues. Germline V gene sequence: CDR1 KGHSY, CDR2 FQNENV. CDR3 residues: CASGVAGGGEQFF. The CDR3 DNA sequence: TGTGCCAGCGGGGTAGCGGGAGGCGGTGAGCAGTTCTTC.

This chain links TRBV7-2 with TRBJ2-3; 11 bases match TRBD2. V was pared by 8 bases and J by 4 bases, with 11 bases of the junction left unmatched. Germline CDR1 is SGHTA and CDR2 is FQGNSA. There are 16 residues in the CDR3. CDR3 sequence (DNA): TGTGCCAGCGCCTTAGCGGGGGGGCCCTTTTCAGATACGCAGTATTTT. It translates to CASALAGGPFSDTQYF.

The chain joins TRBV6-1 to TRBJ2-7; D remains unclear. Trimming left V 0 bases short and J 8 bases short, with 14 bases between. This CDR3 spans 14 amino acids. Germline V CDR1 and CDR2: MNHNS, SASEGT. CDR3 protein: CASSEAPPLSKQYV. The CDR3 DNA reads TGTGCCAGCAGTGAAGCCCCTCCATTAAGTAAGCAGTACGTC.

The chain joins TRBV19 to TRBJ2-3, with 8 bases aligning to TRBD2. The germline V gene has CDR1 LNHDA and CDR2 SQIVND (reference sequence). With 5 bases clipped from V and 1 base from J, the junction kept 5 bases outside the gene matches. The length of the CDR3 is 15 residues. The CDR3 bases are TGTGCCAGTAGTCCGGGAGGGAGCGGCACAGATACGCAGTATTTT. Amino acids: CASSPGGSGTDTQYF.

This clone was observed a single time. The chain employs TRBV7-2 and TRBJ2-3, with D unresolved. Germline CDR1 is SGHTA and CDR2 is FQGNSA. Trimming stripped 5 bases from V and 0 bases from J, with 9 bases between. The CDR3 consists of 14 residues. CDR3 in amino acids: CASSGVRSTDTQYF. The CDR3 region has the DNA TGTGCCAGCAGCGGGGTCCGGAGCACAGATACGCAGTATTTT.

This clone appeared a few times. This chain joins TRBV2 and TRBJ2-7; 8 bases map to TRBD2. The J segment lost 9 bases and the V segment lost 5 bases, leaving 3 bases of the junction unmatched. The V gene's germline CDR1 is SNHLY and CDR2 FYNNEI. The CDR3 covers 11 residues. The CDR3 nucleotides are TGTGCCAGCAGTAGCGGGAGCGTGCAGTACTTC. Protein product: CASSSGSVQYF.

This sequence joins TRBV28 and TRBJ2-4, with 12 bases aligning to TRBD2. The V and J ends lost 6 bases and 0 bases, in that order; junction bases with no gene match: 12. The CDR3 extends over 19 amino acids. Germline CDR1 is MDHEN and CDR2 is SYDVKM. The DNA for the CDR3 is TGTGCCAGCAGCAAGGGGCTAGCGGGAGGGGTGGGAGCCAAAAACATTCAGTACTTC. It codes for CASSKGLAGGVGAKNIQYF. Full variable domain (remainder filled in from reference TRBV28 and TRBJ2-4): DVKVTQSSRYLVKRTGEKVFLECVQDMDHENMFWYRQDPGLGLRLIYFSYDVKMKEKGDIPEGYSVSREKKERFSLILESASTNQTSMYLCASSKGLAGGVGAKNIQYFGAGTRLSVL.

The J gene is TRBJ2-1, the V gene TRBV19; 7 bases align to TRBD2. The CDR3 extends over 13 amino acids. Germline CDR1 is LNHDA and CDR2 is SQIVND (reference sequence). Unmatched junction bases numbered 3, after V lost 7 bases and J lost 3 bases. The CDR3 spells CASNRGDYNEQFF. DNA for the CDR3: TGTGCCAGTAACCGGGGGGACTACAATGAGCAGTTCTTC.

The chain employs TRBV6-1 and TRBJ1-2, with no clear D. V was clipped by 3 bases and J by 2 bases, with 10 bases between them. The germline V gene has CDR1 MNHNS and CDR2 SASEGT. CDR3 length equals 14 residues. The CDR3 here is CASSEMGINYGYTF. The CDR3 DNA follows: TGTGCCAGCAGTGAGATGGGCATAAACTATGGCTACACCTTC.

The chain joins TRBV6-6 to TRBJ2-1; TRBD1 might be the D (6 bases). Trimming took off 8 bases at V and 8 bases at J, with 16 bases between the two ends. This CDR3 has 13 residues. CDR1 is MNHNY and CDR2 is SVGAGI in the germline V gene (reference sequence). CDR3 loop: CASSPLQGHEQFF. CDR3 DNA: TGTGCCAGCTCCCCTTTACAGGGTCATGAGCAGTTCTTC.

This chain connects TRBV7-2 to TRBJ2-3; possibly TRBD1 for D (5 bases). Germline V CDR1 and CDR2: SGHTA, FQGNSA. The CDR3 consists of 15 residues. V lost 4 bases and J 4 bases, leaving 15 bases between the germline ends. The CDR3 protein is CASSSRVGLADTQYF. The CDR3 DNA is TGTGCCAGCAGCTCCAGGGTAGGGTTGGCAGATACGCAGTATTTT.

This clone has a single count. V usage is TRBV19 and J usage is TRBJ2-4; 10 positions match TRBD2. Looked up from germline, CDR1 is LNHDA and CDR2 is SQIVND (reference sequence). The trim removed 6 bases at V and 3 bases at J, leaving 5 bases unmatched. The CDR3 is 15 residues long. CDR3 residues: CASSEREGFKNIQYF. The CDR3 nucleotides read TGTGCCAGTAGCGAGCGGGAGGGGTTCAAAAACATTCAGTACTTC.

For the CDR3, the DNA is TGTGCCAGCAGCTCCGCCTACAATGAGCAGTTCTTC. This codes for CASSSAYNEQFF. V is TRBV28 and J is TRBJ2-1; D gene ambiguous. The CDR3 contains 12 residues. Germline CDR1 is MDHEN and CDR2 is SYDVKM. V lost 6 bases and J 2 bases, leaving 5 bases between the germline ends.

This clone was seen just once. The chain combines TRBV28 with TRBJ1-2; D gene unclear. Trimming took 8 bases from V and 2 from J, leaving 18 bases between them. CDR3 size: 15 residues. CDR1 MDHEN and CDR2 SYDVKM come from the germline V gene. CDR3 sequence (DNA): TGTGCCAGCTCCTCAGGCGGCGGGATAAACTATGGCTACACCTTC. It encodes CASSSGGGINYGYTF.

This clone was observed once. V usage is TRBV7-9 and J usage is TRBJ2-7; 11 bases match TRBD1. Germline V gene sequence: CDR1 SEHNR, CDR2 FQNEAQ (reference sequence). Trimming at V came to 3 bases and at J to 3 bases, leaving 10 bases not matched to a gene. This CDR3 is built from 17 residues. The chain's CDR3 is CASSFHRTGGDVYEQYF. CDR3 DNA sequence: TGTGCCAGCAGCTTCCACCGGACAGGGGGCGACGTCTACGAGCAGTACTTC.